This TCR beta chain was recorded in a study of identical twins. Findings and caveats of the study: The presence of invariant MAIT and iNKT cells could partly confound analyses of zero-insertion sequences. With abundant cord blood beta clonotypes, insertions were fewer; memory repertoires showed no such pattern.

Of note for this clonotype: What it binds is unknown.

cDNA molecules carried unique molecular identifiers, and template switching added a universal primer site. In TCRdb, the 5' RACE reads were re-called with MiXCR into one record per CDR3 protein. Counted here are 200,000 to 250,000 distinct CDR3 sequences, 5% to 7% occurring once; the ten biggest clones make up roughly 15%. The same sample was also studied in work on T cells expressing NK-cell markers. That work states: For a handful of donors, these clonotypes were likewise the leading ones in the CD3+CD56-NKG2C+ fraction.

The sequencing input was CD8+ T cells sorted from blood. The TCR sequence derives from a woman aged 18-29 years in good health.

The chain's CDR3 is CASSSRLAGAETQYF. In DNA, the CDR3 is TGTGCCAGCAGCTCCAGACTAGCGGGAGCAGAGACCCAGTACTTC. The chain is built from TRBV11-2 and TRBJ2-5; TRBD2 matches at 12 bases. The CDR3 length is 15 residues. J lost 4 bases, V lost 4 bases, and 4 bases had no gene match. Germline-derived CDR1 and CDR2 are SGHAT and FQNNGV.